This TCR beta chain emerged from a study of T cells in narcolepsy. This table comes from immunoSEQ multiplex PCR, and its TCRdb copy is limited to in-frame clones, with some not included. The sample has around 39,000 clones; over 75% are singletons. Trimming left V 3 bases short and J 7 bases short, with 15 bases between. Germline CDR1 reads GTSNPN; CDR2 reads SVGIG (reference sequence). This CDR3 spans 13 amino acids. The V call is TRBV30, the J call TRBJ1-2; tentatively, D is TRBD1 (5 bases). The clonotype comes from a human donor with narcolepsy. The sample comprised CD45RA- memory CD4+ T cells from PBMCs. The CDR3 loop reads CAWRDRPTPGYTF. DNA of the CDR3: TGTGCCTGGAGAGACAGACCGACACCTGGCTACACCTTC.